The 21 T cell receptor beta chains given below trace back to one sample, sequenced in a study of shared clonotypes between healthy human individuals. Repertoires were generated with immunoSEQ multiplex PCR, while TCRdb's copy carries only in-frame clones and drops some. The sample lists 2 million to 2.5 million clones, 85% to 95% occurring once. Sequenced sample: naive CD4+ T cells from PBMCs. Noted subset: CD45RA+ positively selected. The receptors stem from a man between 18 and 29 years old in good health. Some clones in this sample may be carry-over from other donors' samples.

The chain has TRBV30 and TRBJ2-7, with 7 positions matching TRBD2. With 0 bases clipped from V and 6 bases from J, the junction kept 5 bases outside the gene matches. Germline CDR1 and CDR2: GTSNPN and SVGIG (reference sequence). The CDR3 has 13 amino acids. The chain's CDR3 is CAWSVGGEGEQYF. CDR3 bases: TGTGCCTGGAGTGTGGGAGGGGAAGGCGAGCAGTACTTC.

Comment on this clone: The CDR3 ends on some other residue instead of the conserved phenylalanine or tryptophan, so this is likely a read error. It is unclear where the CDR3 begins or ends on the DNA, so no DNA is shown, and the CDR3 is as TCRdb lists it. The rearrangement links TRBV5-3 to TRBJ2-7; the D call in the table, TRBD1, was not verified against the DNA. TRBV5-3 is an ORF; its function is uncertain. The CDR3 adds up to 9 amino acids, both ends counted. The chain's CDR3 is CARGQGRRL.

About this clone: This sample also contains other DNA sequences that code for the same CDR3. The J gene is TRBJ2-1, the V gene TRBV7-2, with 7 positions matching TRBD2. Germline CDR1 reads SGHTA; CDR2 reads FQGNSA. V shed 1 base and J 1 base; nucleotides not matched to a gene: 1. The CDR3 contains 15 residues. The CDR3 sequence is CASSLGGGSYNEQFF. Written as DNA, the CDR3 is TGTGCCAGCAGCTTAGGCGGGGGTTCCTACAATGAGCAGTTCTTC. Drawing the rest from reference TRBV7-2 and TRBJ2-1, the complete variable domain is GAGVSQSPSNKVTEKGKDVELRCDPISGHTALYWYRQSLGQGLEFLIYFQGNSAPDKSGLPSDRFSAERTGGSVSTLTIQRTQQEDSAVYLCASSLGGGSYNEQFFGPGTRLTVL.

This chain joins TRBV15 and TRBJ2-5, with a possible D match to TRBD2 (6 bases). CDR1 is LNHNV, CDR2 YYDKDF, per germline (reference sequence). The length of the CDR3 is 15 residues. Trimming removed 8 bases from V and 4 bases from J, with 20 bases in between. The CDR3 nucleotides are TGTGCCACCTGCCGGGGAGGAGACATAAGAGAGACCCAGTACTTC. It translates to CATCRGGDIRETQYF.

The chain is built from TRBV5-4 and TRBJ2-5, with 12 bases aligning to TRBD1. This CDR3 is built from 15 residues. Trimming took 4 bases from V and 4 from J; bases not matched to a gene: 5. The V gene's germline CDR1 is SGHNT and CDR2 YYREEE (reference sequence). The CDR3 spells CASSRDRGLSETQYF. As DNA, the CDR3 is TGTGCCAGCAGCCGGGACAGGGGGCTATCAGAGACCCAGTACTTC.

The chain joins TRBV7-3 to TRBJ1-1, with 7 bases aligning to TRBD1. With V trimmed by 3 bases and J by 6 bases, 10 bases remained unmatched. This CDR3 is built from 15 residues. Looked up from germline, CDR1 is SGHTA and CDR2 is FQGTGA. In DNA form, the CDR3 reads TGTGCCAGCAGCTTCACAGGGGTTGGGATATCTGAAGCTTTCTTT. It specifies CASSFTGVGISEAFF.

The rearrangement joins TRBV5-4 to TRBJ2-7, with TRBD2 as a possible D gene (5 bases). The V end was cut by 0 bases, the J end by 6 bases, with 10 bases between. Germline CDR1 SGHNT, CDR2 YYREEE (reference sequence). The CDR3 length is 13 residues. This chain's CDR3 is CASSLEASTEQYF. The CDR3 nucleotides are TGTGCCAGCAGCTTGGAGGCTAGCACCGAGCAGTACTTC.

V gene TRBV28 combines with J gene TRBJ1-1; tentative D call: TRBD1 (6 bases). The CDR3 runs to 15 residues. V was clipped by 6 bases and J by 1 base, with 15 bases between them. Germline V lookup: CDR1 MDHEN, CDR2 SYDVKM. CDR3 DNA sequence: TGTGCCAGCAGAGACACGACGGGGGCGAACACTGAAGCTTTCTTT. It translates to CASRDTTGANTEAFF.

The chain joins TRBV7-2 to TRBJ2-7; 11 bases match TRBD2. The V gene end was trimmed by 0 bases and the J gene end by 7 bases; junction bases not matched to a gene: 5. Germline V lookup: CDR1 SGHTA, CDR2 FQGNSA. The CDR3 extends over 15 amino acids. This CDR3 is CASSLALAGGWEQYF. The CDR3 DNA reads TGTGCCAGCAGCTTAGCCCTAGCGGGGGGATGGGAGCAGTACTTC. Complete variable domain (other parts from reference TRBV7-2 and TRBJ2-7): GAGVSQSPSNKVTEKGKDVELRCDPISGHTALYWYRQSLGQGLEFLIYFQGNSAPDKSGLPSDRFSAERTGGSVSTLTIQRTQQEDSAVYLCASSLALAGGWEQYFGPGTRLTVT.

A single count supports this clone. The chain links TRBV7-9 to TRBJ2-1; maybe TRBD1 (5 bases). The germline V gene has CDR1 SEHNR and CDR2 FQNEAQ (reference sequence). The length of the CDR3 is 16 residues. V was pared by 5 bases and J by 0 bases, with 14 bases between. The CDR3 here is CASSPQGGGSYNEQFF. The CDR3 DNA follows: TGTGCCAGCAGCCCCCAGGGTGGCGGCTCCTACAATGAGCAGTTCTTC.

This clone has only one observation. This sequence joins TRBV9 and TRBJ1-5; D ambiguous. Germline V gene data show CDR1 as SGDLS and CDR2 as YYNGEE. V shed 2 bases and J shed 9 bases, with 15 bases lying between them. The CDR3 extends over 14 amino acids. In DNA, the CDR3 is TGTGCCAGCAGCGTGGACGATCAGTGGGCGCCCCAGCATTTT. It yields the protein CASSVDDQWAPQHF.

CDR3 sequence reads: CASSLPGANTDTQYF. CDR3 nucleotides: TGTGCCAGCAGTTTGCCGGGGGCCAACACAGATACGCAGTATTTT. The chain uses TRBV28 and TRBJ2-3; possibly TRBD1 or TRBD2 for D (6 bases each). Germline V lookup: CDR1 MDHEN, CDR2 SYDVKM. CDR3 length equals 15 residues. Trimming left V 3 bases short and J 2 bases short, with 12 bases between.

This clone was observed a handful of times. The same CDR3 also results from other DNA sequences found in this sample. DNA of the CDR3: TGTGCCAGCAGTTACGAGGAGGGCACTGAAGCTTTCTTT. Its protein is CASSYEEGTEAFF. The chain recombines TRBV6-6 with TRBJ1-1, with unresolved D. There are 13 residues in the CDR3. Germline V gene sequence: CDR1 MNHNY, CDR2 SVGAGI (reference sequence). Trimming took off 2 bases at V and 4 bases at J, with 8 bases between the two ends.

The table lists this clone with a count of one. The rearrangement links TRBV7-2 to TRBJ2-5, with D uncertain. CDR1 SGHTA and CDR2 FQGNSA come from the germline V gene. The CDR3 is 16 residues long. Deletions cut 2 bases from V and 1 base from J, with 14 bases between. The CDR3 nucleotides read TGTGCCAGCAGCTTAATGCTAGGAATCCCCCAAGAGACCCAGTACTTC. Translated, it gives CASSLMLGIPQETQYF.

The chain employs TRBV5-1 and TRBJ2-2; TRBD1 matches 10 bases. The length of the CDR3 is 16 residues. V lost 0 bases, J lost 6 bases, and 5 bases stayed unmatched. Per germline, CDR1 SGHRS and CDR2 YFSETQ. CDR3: CASSLEVTGGSGELFF. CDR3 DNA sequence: TGCGCCAGCAGCTTGGAGGTGACAGGGGGCTCCGGGGAGCTGTTTTTT.

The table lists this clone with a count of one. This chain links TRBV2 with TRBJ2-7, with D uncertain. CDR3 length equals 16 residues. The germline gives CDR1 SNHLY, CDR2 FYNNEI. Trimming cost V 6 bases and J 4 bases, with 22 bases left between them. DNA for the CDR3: TGTGCCAGCAGCTCTCTTGGGCAGACCCGTAATTACGAGCAGTACTTC. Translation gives CASSSLGQTRNYEQYF.

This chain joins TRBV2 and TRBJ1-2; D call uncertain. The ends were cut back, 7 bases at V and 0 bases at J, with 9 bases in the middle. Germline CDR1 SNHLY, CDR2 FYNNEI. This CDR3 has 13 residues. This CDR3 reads CASIGDSNYGYTF. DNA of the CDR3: TGTGCCAGCATCGGGGATTCTAACTATGGCTACACCTTC.

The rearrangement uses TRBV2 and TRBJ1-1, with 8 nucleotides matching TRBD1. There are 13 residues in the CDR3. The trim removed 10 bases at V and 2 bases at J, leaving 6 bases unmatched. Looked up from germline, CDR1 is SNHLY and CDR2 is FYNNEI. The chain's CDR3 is CATQTGVNTEAFF. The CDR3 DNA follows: TGTGCCACCCAGACAGGGGTAAACACTGAAGCTTTCTTT.

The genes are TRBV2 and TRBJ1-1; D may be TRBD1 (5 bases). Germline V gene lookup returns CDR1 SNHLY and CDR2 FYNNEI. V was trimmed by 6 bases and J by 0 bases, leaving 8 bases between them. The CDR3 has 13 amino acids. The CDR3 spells CASRTDMNTEAFF. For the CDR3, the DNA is TGTGCCAGCAGGACAGACATGAACACTGAAGCTTTCTTT.

CDR3 protein: CASSLTGTSGSYEQYF. The CDR3 bases are TGTGCCAGCAGCTTGACCGGGACTAGCGGGAGCTACGAGCAGTACTTC. The chain has TRBV7-2 and TRBJ2-7, with 14 positions matching TRBD2. Losses at the gene ends were 3 bases for V and 3 bases for J; bases not matched to a gene: 4. The CDR3 has 16 residues. Germline V CDR1 and CDR2: SGHTA, FQGNSA.

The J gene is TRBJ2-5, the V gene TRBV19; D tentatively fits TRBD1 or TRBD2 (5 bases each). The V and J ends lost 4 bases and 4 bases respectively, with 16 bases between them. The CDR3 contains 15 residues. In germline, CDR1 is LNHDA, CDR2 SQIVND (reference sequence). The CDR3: CASSKSGRGVETQYF. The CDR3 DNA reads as TGTGCCAGTAGTAAATCGGGACGGGGCGTAGAGACCCAGTACTTC.